Following are 2 T cell receptor beta chains from one sample sequenced in a study of T cells in Graves' hyperthyroidism and ophthalmopathy. Authors of the study amplified TCR beta CDR3 regions from RNA transcripts. HTBI primers were employed in a first-round RT-PCR of the TCR CDR3. TCRdb reprocessed the multiplex PCR reads via MiXCR and lists one record per CDR3 protein. Among some 380,000 distinct CDR3 sequences listed, approximately 15% were seen once. Material: blood. The receptors stem from a man younger than 45 with Graves' hyperthyroidism that later progressed to Graves' ophthalmopathy.

This clonotype occurred many times. This chain uses TRBV28 with TRBJ1-6, with D possibly matching TRBD1 (6 bases). CDR1 is MDHEN and CDR2 is SYDVKM in the germline V gene. The CDR3 loop spans 16 amino acids. V was cut by 3 bases and J by 14 bases, with 23 bases left in between. The CDR3 region has the DNA TGTGCCAGCAGTTTGGCCACAGGGATGACTGGGGAGGCCCTCCACTTT. Its translation: CASSLATGMTGEALHF.

Note on this clonotype: A clone one base away is much larger, so this may be a read error. The chain carries TRBV20-1 and TRBJ2-3, with D hard to call. V was pared by 5 bases and J by 9 bases, with 12 bases between. Germline V gene sequence: CDR1 DFQATT, CDR2 SNEGSKA (reference sequence). CDR3 size: 11 residues. CDR3 sequence: CSARLMETQYF. CDR3 nucleotide sequence: TGCAGTGCTCGCCTGATGGAAACGCAGTATTTT.